Each of the 30 T cell receptor beta chains below was sequenced from the same sample in a study of blood T cell repertoires in COVID-19. Clones were sequenced by immunoSEQ multiplex PCR, and TCRdb holds only the in-frame ones, with some missing. The sample contains approximately 280,000 clones, roughly 80% of which appear only once. Sequenced: PBMCs or T cells enriched from blood (not recorded which). These receptors came from a man aged 35 to 55 who had been exposed to COVID-19.

The V call is TRBV4-2, the J call TRBJ2-1; D might be TRBD2 (5 bases). Trimming took off 0 bases at V and 2 bases at J, with 5 bases between the two ends. The V gene's germline CDR1 is LGHNA and CDR2 YNFKEQ. The CDR3 is made up of 14 amino acids. This CDR3 reads CASSQDSAYNEQFF. The CDR3 DNA reads TGTGCCAGCAGCCAAGATAGCGCCTACAATGAGCAGTTCTTC.

The V gene is TRBV18, the J gene TRBJ1-5; D gene uncertain. Looked up from germline, CDR1 is KGHSH and CDR2 is LQKENI. V dropped 6 bases and J dropped 0 bases, with 9 bases sitting between them. This CDR3 region has 14 residues. CDR3 protein: CASSRDYSNQPQHF. Here the CDR3 DNA reads TGTGCCAGCTCCCGGGATTATAGCAATCAGCCCCAGCATTTT.

The chain combines TRBV30 with TRBJ1-2, with D tentatively TRBD1 (5 bases). The CDR3 has 13 amino acids. CDR1 is GTSNPN and CDR2 is SVGIG in the germline V gene (reference sequence). V was trimmed by 0 bases and J by 3 bases, leaving 8 bases between them. For the CDR3, the DNA is TGTGCCTGGAGTGTTGACAGTTACTATGGCTACACCTTC. It specifies CAWSVDSYYGYTF.

This chain connects TRBV6-1 to TRBJ1-2; D gene ambiguous. V was clipped by 3 bases and J by 0 bases, with 5 bases between them. This CDR3 is built from 13 residues. Germline values: CDR1 MNHNS, CDR2 SASEGT. The CDR3, as DNA: TGTGCCAGCAGTGAGACAACTAACTATGGCTACACCTTC. Amino acids: CASSETTNYGYTF.

This chain joins TRBV29-1 and TRBJ1-2; D is undetermined. Trimming shortened V by 0 bases and J by 0 bases, and 5 bases separated the two germline ends. CDR3 length: 13 residues. The germline V gene encodes CDR1 SQVTM and CDR2 ANQGSEA. The CDR3 protein is CSVEDPANYGYTF. Written as DNA, the CDR3 is TGCAGCGTTGAAGACCCAGCTAACTATGGCTACACCTTC.

The rearrangement uses TRBV27 and TRBJ1-6; D not resolved. Germline CDR1 reads MNHEY; CDR2 reads SMNVEV (reference sequence). CDR3 length: 14 amino acids. The V gene lost 10 bases and the J gene lost 5 bases, with 15 bases spanning the gap. The CDR3 nucleotides read TGTGCCACGGCCAGAGGGCAGAATAATTCACCCCTCCACTTT. This encodes CATARGQNNSPLHF.

The chain recombines TRBV11-2 with TRBJ1-3; D is unresolved. The CDR3 covers 14 residues. V was clipped by 3 bases and J by 2 bases, with 8 bases between them. Germline values: CDR1 SGHAT, CDR2 FQNNGV. CDR3 nucleotide sequence: TGTGCCAGCAGCTTGGAGTGGGCTGGAAACACCATATATTTT. This encodes CASSLEWAGNTIYF.

The genes are TRBV2 and TRBJ2-5; D unresolved. The CDR3 is made up of 13 amino acids. Germline V gene data show CDR1 as SNHLY and CDR2 as FYNNEI. Trimming took 4 bases from V and 2 from J, leaving 8 bases between them. CDR3 sequence reads: CASSADTQETQYF. Here the CDR3 DNA reads TGTGCCAGCAGTGCAGATACACAAGAGACCCAGTACTTC. Full variable domain (remainder filled in from reference TRBV2 and TRBJ2-5): EPEVTQTPSHQVTQMGQEVILRCVPISNHLYFYWYRQILGQKVEFLVSFYNNEISEKSEIFDDQFSVERPDGSNFTLKIRSTKLEDSAMYFCASSADTQETQYFGPGTRLLVL.

The chain links TRBV7-9 to TRBJ1-4; possible D gene TRBD1, 5 bases. V lost 1 base, J lost 10 bases, and 10 bases lay in between. Germline CDR1 is SEHNR and CDR2 is FQNEAQ (reference sequence). The CDR3 spans 13 residues. The CDR3 DNA follows: TGTGCCAGCAGCTTAGGTTCCGACAGAAAACTGTTTTTT. Translated: CASSLGSDRKLFF.

About this clone itself: Distinct nucleotide sequences in the sample also encode this CDR3. The chain combines TRBV9 with TRBJ2-7, with 8 bases fitting TRBD2. The CDR3 has 14 amino acids. V shed 0 bases, J shed 1 base, and the junction held 0 bases outside the gene matches. Germline assignment: CDR1 SGDLS and CDR2 YYNGEE. The CDR3 reads CASSVASGSYEQYF. DNA for the CDR3: TGTGCCAGCAGCGTAGCTAGCGGGTCCTACGAGCAGTACTTC.

V gene TRBV6-5 combines with J gene TRBJ2-1; 7 bases agree with TRBD1. V lost 8 bases and J lost 4; bases outside the gene matches: 11. Germline loops: CDR1 MNHEY, CDR2 SVGAGI. CDR3 length equals 15 residues. The CDR3 DNA sequence: TGTGCCAGCCACGGAAGACAGGGAGTATACAATGAGCAGTTCTTC. Translated, it gives CASHGRQGVYNEQFF.

The gene calls are TRBV3-1 (or the pseudogene TRBV3-2) and TRBJ1-2, with no clear D. Trimming left V 0 bases short and J 2 bases short, with 7 bases between. This CDR3 contains 14 residues. Germline values: CDR1 LGHDT, CDR2 YNNKEL (reference sequence). CDR3 amino acids: CASSQDLENYGYTF. CDR3 DNA sequence: TGTGCCAGCAGCCAAGACTTAGAGAACTATGGCTACACCTTC.

The J gene is TRBJ1-1, the V gene TRBV7-6; D unresolved. Trimming cost V 5 bases and J 11 bases, with 15 bases left between them. Germline CDR1 is SGHVS and CDR2 is FNYEAQ. This CDR3 is 12 amino acids long. CDR3 in amino acids: CASSPEGVVAFF. The CDR3 DNA reads as TGTGCCAGCAGCCCCGAGGGCGTCGTGGCTTTCTTT.

The V call is TRBV3-1 (or the pseudogene TRBV3-2), the J call TRBJ2-7, with D perhaps matching TRBD1 (6 bases). CDR1 is LGHDT, CDR2 YNNKEL, per germline (reference sequence). Deletions cut 4 bases from V and 2 bases from J, with 15 bases between. This CDR3 is 15 amino acids long. The chain's CDR3 is CASSLTRTVTYEQYF. The CDR3, as DNA: TGTGCCAGCAGCCTCACCAGGACAGTGACCTACGAGCAGTACTTC.

This rearrangement joins TRBV2 to TRBJ1-1; TRBD1 might be the D (5 bases). Germline V gene sequence: CDR1 SNHLY, CDR2 FYNNEI. The CDR3 has 12 amino acids. The V and J ends lost 9 bases and 1 base respectively, with 9 bases between them. In nucleotides, the CDR3 is TGTGCCAGATTACAGGAGAACACTGAAGCTTTCTTT. This sequence encodes CARLQENTEAFF.

The V and J genes are TRBV7-9 and TRBJ1-1; D remains unclear. CDR3 length equals 14 residues. V was trimmed by 5 bases and J by 0 bases, leaving 10 bases between them. Germline assignment: CDR1 SEHNR and CDR2 FQNEAQ (reference sequence). CDR3 in DNA: TGTGCCAGCAGCCCCGAGGTCCTGAACACTGAAGCTTTCTTT. Its translation: CASSPEVLNTEAFF.

The chain has TRBV24-1 and TRBJ2-1; no clear D. The V gene lost 4 bases and the J gene lost 8 bases, with 14 bases spanning the gap. The CDR3 has 14 residues. The germline V gene encodes CDR1 KGHDR and CDR2 SFDVKD. The CDR3 DNA reads as TGTGCCACCAGTGAGACACTCATGGTCGATGAGCAGTTCTTC. Its protein is CATSETLMVDEQFF.

The gene calls are TRBV3-1 (or the pseudogene TRBV3-2) and TRBJ2-6; 8 bases fit TRBD2. This CDR3 spans 18 amino acids. V was pared by 3 bases and J by 0 bases, with 7 bases of the junction left unmatched. Per germline, CDR1 LGHDT and CDR2 YNNKEL (reference sequence). CDR3 DNA sequence: TGTGCCAGCAGCCAGGGACTAGTCGGAAGCTCTGGGGCCAACGTCCTGACTTTC. Protein product: CASSQGLVGSSGANVLTF.

V and J are TRBV11-2 and TRBJ2-5; 12 bases fit TRBD2. The V gene end was trimmed by 5 bases and the J gene end by 4 bases; junction bases not matched to a gene: 11. Germline-derived CDR1 and CDR2 are SGHAT and FQNNGV. This CDR3 is built from 17 residues. As DNA, the CDR3 is TGTGCCAGCAGCCTGCTCTTAGGACTAGCGGGGATAGAGACCCAGTACTTC. Translation: CASSLLLGLAGIETQYF.

This clone was recorded only once. This specimen includes other DNA sequences encoding the same CDR3. This chain joins TRBV11-2 and TRBJ2-7; D gene uncertain. Trimming took 4 bases from V and 0 from J, leaving 4 bases between them. The CDR3 sequence is 12 residues long. Germline CDR1 SGHAT, CDR2 FQNNGV. The CDR3: CASSSSSYEQYF. CDR3 bases: TGTGCCAGCAGCTCCAGCTCCTACGAGCAGTACTTC. Full variable domain (missing parts from reference TRBV11-2 and TRBJ2-7): EAGVAQSPRYKIIEKRQSVAFWCNPISGHATLYWYQQILGQGPKLLIQFQNNGVVDDSQLPKDRFSAERLKGVDSTLKIQPAKLEDSAVYLCASSSSSYEQYFGPGTRLTVT.

There are a few counts of this clone. The V gene is TRBV11-3, the J gene TRBJ2-1, with D maybe TRBD1 (6 bases). Per germline, CDR1 SGHNT and CDR2 YENEEA. This CDR3 contains 14 residues. Between the trimmed V and J ends, which lost 8 bases and 1 base, there was a span of 12 bases. CDR3 loop: CASEGDTSYNEQFF. As DNA, the CDR3 is TGTGCCAGCGAGGGGGACACTTCCTACAATGAGCAGTTCTTC. The whole variable domain, remainder taken from reference TRBV11-3 and TRBJ2-1, is EAGVVQSPRYKIIEKKQPVAFWCNPISGHNTLYWYLQNLGQGPELLIRYENEEAVDDSQLPKDRFSAERLKGVDSTLKIQPAELGDSAVYLCASEGDTSYNEQFFGPGTRLTVL.

This clone has a handful of counts. The genes are TRBV2 and TRBJ2-7; 13 nucleotides agree with TRBD2. V lost 6 bases to trimming and J lost 2 bases; unmatched junction nucleotides: 7. CDR3 size: 16 residues. The germline gives CDR1 SNHLY, CDR2 FYNNEI. The CDR3 loop is CASRESGLAGAYEQYF. CDR3 nucleotides: TGTGCCAGCAGGGAATCCGGACTAGCGGGAGCCTACGAGCAGTACTTC.

With respect to this clone: Within the sample, other DNA sequences also encode this same CDR3. V is TRBV7-9 and J is TRBJ1-1; D may be TRBD1 (6 bases). The CDR3 has 13 residues. Germline V gene data show CDR1 as SEHNR and CDR2 as FQNEAQ (reference sequence). V dropped 5 bases and J dropped 2 bases, with 9 bases sitting between them. The CDR3 spells CASSPQGNTEAFF. The CDR3 bases are TGTGCCAGCAGCCCACAGGGAAACACTGAAGCTTTCTTT.

DNA of the CDR3: TGTGCCAGTAGCAGAACAGGGGGCCAGGAAAACATTCAGTACTTC. Protein product: CASSRTGGQENIQYF. The rearrangement links TRBV19 to TRBJ2-4, with TRBD1 identical over 9 bases. The V gene's germline CDR1 is LNHDA and CDR2 SQIVND (reference sequence). Germline trimming cut 6 bases from V and 5 bases from J; bases unmatched to any gene: 8. The CDR3 totals 15 residues.

This rearrangement joins TRBV19 to TRBJ2-1; a weak D match, TRBD2 (6 bases). This CDR3 region has 18 residues. V was shortened by 3 bases and J by 3 bases, with 21 bases between the two germline ends. Germline V gives CDR1 LNHDA, CDR2 SQIVND (reference sequence). The CDR3 nucleotides are TGTGCCAGTAGTATTCCCTCCGGAGCTAGCGTCATCTACAATGAGCAGTTCTTC. Protein product: CASSIPSGASVIYNEQFF.

The genes are TRBV4-1 and TRBJ2-7; 9 bases are shared with TRBD2. Trimming cost V 1 base and J 3 bases; bases outside gene matches: 7. The length of the CDR3 is 16 residues. The V gene's germline CDR1 is MGHRA and CDR2 YSYEKL. CDR3 DNA sequence: TGCGCCAGCAGCCAAGGCCTTAGCGGGAGATTCTACGAGCAGTACTTC. Its translation: CASSQGLSGRFYEQYF.

The chain is built from TRBV10-2 and TRBJ1-1; D not resolved. Deletions cut 5 bases from V and 0 bases from J, with 7 bases between. The CDR3 has 13 amino acids. CDR1 and CDR2 (germline): WSHSY, SAAADI. As DNA, the CDR3 is TGCGCCAGCAGTTTCCAGGTGAACACTGAAGCTTTCTTT. This encodes CASSFQVNTEAFF.

This clone was counted ten times or more. The chain recombines TRBV15 with TRBJ2-7; D possibly corresponds to TRBD2 (6 bases). This CDR3 is 15 amino acids long. Trimming left V 5 bases short and J 4 bases short, with 18 bases between. CDR1 LNHNV and CDR2 YYDKDF come from the germline V gene (reference sequence). The CDR3 DNA is TGTGCCACCAGCGCGCGCCGGGACTTACCTTACGAGCAGTACTTC. Translation: CATSARRDLPYEQYF.

The chain has TRBV6-2 or TRBV6-3 and TRBJ2-1, with a tentative D call TRBD2 (6 bases). Germline lookup yields CDR1 MNHEY and CDR2 SVGEGT. Trimming shortened V by 2 bases and J by 8 bases, and 10 bases separated the two germline ends. This CDR3 is 13 amino acids long. This CDR3 reads CASSYGDSYEQFF. The CDR3 DNA follows: TGTGCCAGCAGTTACGGGGACTCCTATGAGCAGTTCTTC.

Details on this clone: A junction boundary mismatches the germline segment, possibly from a read error. The chain combines TRBV7-7 with TRBJ2-5, with a weak D call TRBD2 (6 bases). In germline, CDR1 is SSHAT, CDR2 FNYEAQ (reference sequence). The CDR3 is 15 residues long. Here the CDR3 DNA reads TGTGCTAGCAGTATTGGTGTTGGGGGAGGAGAGACCCAGTACTTC. This sequence encodes CASSIGVGGGETQYF.